This entry describes one T cell receptor (beta chain). Its antigen is not identified. The sample originates from a study of response to subunit inactivated influenza vaccine. Study-level results: Each seasonal flu vaccination may recruit only limited new T cells, authors suggested.

From the RT-PCR reads, TCRdb called clonotypes with MiXCR, one entry per CDR3 protein. The table has hundreds of thousands of distinct CDR3 sequences, about 12% seen once. Germline V gene lookup returns CDR1 DFQATT and CDR2 SNEGSKA (reference sequence). The CDR3 sequence is 15 residues long. V lost 2 bases and J 2 bases, leaving 15 bases between the germline ends. The V call is TRBV20-1, the J call TRBJ1-1; no firm D call. This specimen was PBMCs from blood, taken on the day of vaccination. The TCR was taken from a man aged 45-65 years who received an inactivated influenza vaccine. The CDR3 bases are TGCAGTGCTAGACGCCCCCGCGGACTAAACACTGAAGCTTTCTTT. It is translated as CSARRPRGLNTEAFF.